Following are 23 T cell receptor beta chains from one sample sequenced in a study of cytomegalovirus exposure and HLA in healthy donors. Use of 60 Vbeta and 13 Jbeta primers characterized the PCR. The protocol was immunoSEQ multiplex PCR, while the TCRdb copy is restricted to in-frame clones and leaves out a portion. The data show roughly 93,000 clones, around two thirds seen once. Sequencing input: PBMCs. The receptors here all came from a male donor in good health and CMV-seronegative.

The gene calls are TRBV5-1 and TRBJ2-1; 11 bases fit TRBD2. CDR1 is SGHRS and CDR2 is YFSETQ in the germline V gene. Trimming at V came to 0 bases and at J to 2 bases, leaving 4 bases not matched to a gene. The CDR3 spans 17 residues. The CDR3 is CASSLALAGGTYNEQFF. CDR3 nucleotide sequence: TGCGCCAGCAGCTTGGCTCTAGCGGGAGGAACCTACAATGAGCAGTTCTTC.

CDR3 bases: TGTGCCAGCAGCCCGGGGACTAGCGGGCGCACAGATACGCAGTATTTT. Translated, it gives CASSPGTSGRTDTQYF. V usage is TRBV7-2 and J usage is TRBJ2-3; 12 bases match TRBD2. Looked up from germline, CDR1 is SGHTA and CDR2 is FQGNSA. The CDR3 covers 16 residues. V gave up 5 bases and J gave up 1 base; unmatched junction bases: 4. The full variable domain, completed using reference TRBV7-2 and TRBJ2-3, is GAGVSQSPSNKVTEKGKDVELRCDPISGHTALYWYRQSLGQGLEFLIYFQGNSAPDKSGLPSDRFSAERTGGSVSTLTIQRTQQEDSAVYLCASSPGTSGRTDTQYFGPGTRLTVL.

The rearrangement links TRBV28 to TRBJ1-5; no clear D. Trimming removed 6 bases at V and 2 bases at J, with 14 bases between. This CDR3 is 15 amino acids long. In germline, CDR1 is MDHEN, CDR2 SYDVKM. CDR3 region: CASRLGLGGNQPQHF. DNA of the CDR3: TGTGCCAGCAGGTTAGGACTCGGGGGCAATCAGCCCCAGCATTTT.

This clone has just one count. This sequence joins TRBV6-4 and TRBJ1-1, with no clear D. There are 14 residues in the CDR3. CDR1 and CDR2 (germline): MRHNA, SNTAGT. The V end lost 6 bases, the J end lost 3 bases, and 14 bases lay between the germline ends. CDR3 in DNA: TGTGCCAGCAGGCTCGAGGAGGATGACACTGAAGCTTTCTTT. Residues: CASRLEEDDTEAFF.

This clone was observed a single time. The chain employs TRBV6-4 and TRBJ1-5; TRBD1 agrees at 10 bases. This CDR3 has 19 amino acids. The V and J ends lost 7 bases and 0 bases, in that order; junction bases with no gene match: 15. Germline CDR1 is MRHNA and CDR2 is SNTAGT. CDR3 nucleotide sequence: TGTGCCAGCATAGGGCCGGGACAGGGGCAGGGGATTAGCAATCAGCCCCAGCATTTT. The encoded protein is CASIGPGQGQGISNQPQHF.

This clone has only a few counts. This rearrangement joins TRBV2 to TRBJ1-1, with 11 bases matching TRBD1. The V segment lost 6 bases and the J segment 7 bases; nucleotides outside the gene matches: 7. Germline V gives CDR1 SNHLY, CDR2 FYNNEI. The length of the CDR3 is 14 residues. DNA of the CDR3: TGTGCCAGCAGGAGCCGGGGACAGGGGGGTGAAGCTTTCTTT. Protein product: CASRSRGQGGEAFF.

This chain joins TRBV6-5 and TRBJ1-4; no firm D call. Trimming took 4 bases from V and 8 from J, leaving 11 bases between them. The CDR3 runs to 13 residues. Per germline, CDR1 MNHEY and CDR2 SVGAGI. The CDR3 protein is CASSSQEHEKLFF. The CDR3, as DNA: TGTGCCAGCAGTTCGCAAGAACACGAAAAACTGTTTTTT.

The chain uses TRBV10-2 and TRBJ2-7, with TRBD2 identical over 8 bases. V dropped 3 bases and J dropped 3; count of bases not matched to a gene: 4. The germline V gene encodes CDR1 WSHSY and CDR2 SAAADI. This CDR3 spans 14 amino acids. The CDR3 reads CASSDGLAGYEQYF. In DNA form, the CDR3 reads TGCGCCAGCAGTGACGGGCTAGCGGGCTACGAGCAGTACTTC.

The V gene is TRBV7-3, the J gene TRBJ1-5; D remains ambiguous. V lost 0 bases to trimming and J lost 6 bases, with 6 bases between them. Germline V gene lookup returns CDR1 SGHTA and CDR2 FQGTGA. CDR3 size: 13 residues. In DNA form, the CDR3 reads TGTGCCAGCAGCTTAACGTTCGGTCAGCCCCAGCATTTT. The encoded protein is CASSLTFGQPQHF.

The CDR3 sequence is CATSRPPTTDTQYF. DNA of the CDR3: TGTGCCACCAGCAGACCCCCTACTACAGATACGCAGTATTTT. J is TRBJ2-3 and V is TRBV15; D not resolved. V was trimmed by 2 bases and J by 3 bases, leaving 9 bases between them. The CDR3 totals 14 residues. Looked up from germline, CDR1 is LNHNV and CDR2 is YYDKDF (reference sequence).

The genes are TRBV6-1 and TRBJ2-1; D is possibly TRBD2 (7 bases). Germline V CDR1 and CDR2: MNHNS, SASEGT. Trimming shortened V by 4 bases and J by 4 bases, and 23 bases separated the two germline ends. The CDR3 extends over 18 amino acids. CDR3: CASSVNFPNGGPYNEQFF. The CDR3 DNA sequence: TGTGCCAGCAGTGTGAATTTTCCGAACGGGGGGCCTTACAATGAGCAGTTCTTC.

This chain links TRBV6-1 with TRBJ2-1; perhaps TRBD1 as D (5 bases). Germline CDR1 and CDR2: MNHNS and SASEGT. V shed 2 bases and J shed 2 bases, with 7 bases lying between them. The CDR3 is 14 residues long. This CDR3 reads CASSEQGPYNEQFF. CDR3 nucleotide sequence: TGTGCCAGCAGTGAACAGGGTCCCTACAATGAGCAGTTCTTC.

For the CDR3, the DNA is TGTGCCATTAAGGGACAGGGGACCACTGAAGCTTTCTTT. Translation: CAIKGQGTTEAFF. The chain employs TRBV19 and TRBJ1-1; 10 nucleotides line up with TRBD1. Looked up from germline, CDR1 is LNHDA and CDR2 is SQIVND (reference sequence). This CDR3 has 13 residues. V gave up 10 bases and J gave up 4 bases; unmatched junction bases: 6.

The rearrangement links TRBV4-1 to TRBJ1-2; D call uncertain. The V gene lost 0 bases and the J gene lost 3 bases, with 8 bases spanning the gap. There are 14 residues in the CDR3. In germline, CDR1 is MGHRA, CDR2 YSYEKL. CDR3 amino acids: CASSQDISYYGYTF. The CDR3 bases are TGCGCCAGCAGCCAAGATATTTCCTACTATGGCTACACCTTC.

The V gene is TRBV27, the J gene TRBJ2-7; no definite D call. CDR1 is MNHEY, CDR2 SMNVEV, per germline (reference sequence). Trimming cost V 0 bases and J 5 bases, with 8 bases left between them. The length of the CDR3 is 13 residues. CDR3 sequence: CASSLSRRHEQYF. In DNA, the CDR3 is TGTGCCAGCAGTTTATCTCGGAGACACGAGCAGTACTTC.

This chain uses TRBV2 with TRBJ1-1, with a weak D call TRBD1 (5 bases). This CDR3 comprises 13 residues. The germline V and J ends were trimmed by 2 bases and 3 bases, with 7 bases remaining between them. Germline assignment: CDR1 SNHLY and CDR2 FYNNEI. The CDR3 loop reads CASSEQGYTEAFF. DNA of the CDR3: TGTGCCAGCAGTGAACAGGGCTACACTGAAGCTTTCTTT.

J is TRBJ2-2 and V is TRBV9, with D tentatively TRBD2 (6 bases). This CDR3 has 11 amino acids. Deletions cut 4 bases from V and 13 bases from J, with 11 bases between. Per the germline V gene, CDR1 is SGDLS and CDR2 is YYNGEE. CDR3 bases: TGTGCCAGCAGCTCCCAAGCGGGGCTGTTTTTT. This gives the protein CASSSQAGLFF.

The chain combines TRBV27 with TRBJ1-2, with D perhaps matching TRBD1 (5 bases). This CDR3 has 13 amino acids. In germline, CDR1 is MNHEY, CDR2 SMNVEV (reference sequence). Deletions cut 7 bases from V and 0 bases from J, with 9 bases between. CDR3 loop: CASKGLANYGYTF. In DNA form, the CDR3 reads TGTGCCAGCAAGGGGTTAGCTAACTATGGCTACACCTTC.

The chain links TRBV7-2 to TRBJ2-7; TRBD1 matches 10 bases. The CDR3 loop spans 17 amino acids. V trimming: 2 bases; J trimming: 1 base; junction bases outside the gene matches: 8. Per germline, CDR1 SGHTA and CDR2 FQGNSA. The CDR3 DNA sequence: TGTGCCAGCAGCTTATATTTGGGGACAGGGGATTCCTACGAGCAGTACTTC. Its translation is CASSLYLGTGDSYEQYF.

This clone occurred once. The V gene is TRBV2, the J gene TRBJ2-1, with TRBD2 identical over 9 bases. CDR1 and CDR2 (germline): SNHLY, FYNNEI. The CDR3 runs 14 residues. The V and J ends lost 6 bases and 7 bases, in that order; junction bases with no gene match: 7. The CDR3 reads CASRPGLAVNEQFF. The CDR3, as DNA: TGTGCCAGCAGGCCGGGACTAGCAGTTAATGAGCAGTTCTTC.

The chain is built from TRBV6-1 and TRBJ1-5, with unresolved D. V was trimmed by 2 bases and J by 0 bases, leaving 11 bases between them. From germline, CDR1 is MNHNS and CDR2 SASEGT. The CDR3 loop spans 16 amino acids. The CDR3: CASSELAGYSNQPQHF. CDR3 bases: TGTGCCAGCAGTGAACTAGCGGGCTATAGCAATCAGCCCCAGCATTTT.

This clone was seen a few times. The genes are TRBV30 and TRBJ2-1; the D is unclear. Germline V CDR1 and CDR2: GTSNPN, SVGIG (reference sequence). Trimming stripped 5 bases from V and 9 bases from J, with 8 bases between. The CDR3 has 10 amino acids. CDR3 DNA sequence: TGTGCCTGGGGGCGTCCTGAGCAGTTCTTC. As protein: CAWGRPEQFF.

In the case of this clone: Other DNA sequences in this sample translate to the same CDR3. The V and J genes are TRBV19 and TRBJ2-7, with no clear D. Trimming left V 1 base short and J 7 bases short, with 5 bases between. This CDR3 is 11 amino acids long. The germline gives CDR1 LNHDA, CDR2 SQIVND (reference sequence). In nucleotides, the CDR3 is TGTGCCAGTAGTATAGCGGGTGAGCAGTACTTC. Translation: CASSIAGEQYF.